This T cell receptor (beta chain) was identified in a study of blood T cell repertoires in COVID-19. Study-level background: Researchers got acute and convalescent COVID-19 samples from the United States, Italy and Spain.

This clone was seen only once. Profiling relied on immunoSEQ multiplex PCR, and the TCRdb table lists in-frame clones only, not all of them. The sample consists of under 550,000 clones, 70% to 90% of them appearing once. V lost 4 bases and J 6 bases, leaving 8 bases between the germline ends. The CDR3 extends over 12 amino acids. CDR1 and CDR2 (germline): LGHDT, YNNKEL (reference sequence). The gene calls are TRBV3-1 (or the pseudogene TRBV3-2) and TRBJ2-3; D is ambiguous. Sequencing used peripheral blood. This TCR was sampled from a man aged 18 to 29 with COVID-19, enrolled during active disease. CDR3 sequence reads: CASSPHRDTQYF. CDR3 nucleotides: TGTGCCAGCAGCCCCCACCGGGATACGCAGTATTTT.